The T cell receptor beta chain under discussion was sequenced for a study of shared clonotypes between healthy human individuals (dated by TCRdb to 2018 to 2021). At the level of the whole study: A couple of women and a few men aged 18 to 49 years were included in the cohort. For each donor, CD4 naive and CD4 memory were each given three plates, CD8 naive was given two plates, and CD8 memory was given one plate. To estimate repertoire size and how much clonotypes are shared between individuals, the study performed deep sequencing of blood TCR repertoires from a handful of healthy adults. To increase sequencing depth and limit assay-specific biases, different laboratories used diverse techniques to prepare libraries and sequence TCR repertoires. Between about 0.94 and 8.9 billion PBMCs per donor were obtained by leukapheresis.

What the research found in general, with its limitations: The genetic and exposure-history diversity represented was limited by the small number of donors. Clonotypes shared by all four sorted-subset donors showed higher generation probabilities than non-shared clonotypes. Pairwise subsampling led to the expectation that sequencing depth would affect the degree of clonotype sharing among donors. Sampling was restricted to blood, and TCR repertoires in tissues likely differ from the TCR repertoires found in blood. Incomplete sequencing was indicated by rarefaction of sorted-subset datasets, despite the large sequencing depth. Sharing across a handful of donors was observed for around 5% of naive CD4, 3.5% of naive CD8, 2% to 2.5% of memory CD4, and about 0.4% of memory CD8 clonotypes. Naive subsets generally had larger estimated clonotype richness than memory subsets.

Healthy HIV-negative adults with no recently reported acute infections or vaccinations were included as donors. Every donor was a Caucasian adult living in Nashville, Tennessee, USA. CD4+ T cells were enriched by magnetic negative selection; naive cells were then positively selected on CD45RA, and the negative fraction formed the memory subset. After blood collection by leukapheresis, PBMCs were isolated using Ficoll-Histopaque density gradient centrifugation and then cryopreserved in the vapor phase of liquid nitrogen. Purity and quantity of every magnetically sorted T cell population were checked by analytical flow cytometry. Genomic DNA was isolated from each sorted fraction and quantified by UV absorbance on a Nanodrop 2000c. From cysteine to phenylalanine, the CDR3 is 12 amino acids long. Solely the CDR3 DNA is kept, with 36 bases framed from the first base. V and J are truncated by 10 bases and 4 bases respectively, leaving an intervening sequence of 11 bases. For CDR1 and CDR2, the germline V gene lists ENHRY and SYGVKD.

In the case of this clone: Its antigen remains undetermined. Base qualities are not provided; no much larger clone lies one nucleotide away.

Using the deep immunoSEQ assay, TCR CDR3 regions were amplified from genomic DNA by multiplex PCR. Extracted genomic DNA from each cell subset was distributed evenly across all wells of several immunoSEQ 96-well plates, and each plate was treated as a replicate. Each replicate PCR for sorted subsets received about 0.2 ug genomic DNA, equal to some 32,000 T cell genomes. Purified libraries were quantified with a Qubit 3.0 fluorometer, sized on a Bioanalyzer 2100, and re-quantified with the KAPA Library Quantification kit. Every immunoSEQ 96-well plate was sequenced on a separate single-read 150-cycle Illumina NextSeq 550 flow cell. As for the authors' bioinformatics: Because the immunoSEQ output included only junctional sequences and no quality scores, the filtering could not be the same as the filtering used for full-length reads. Sequences were annotated with PyIR, a Python wrapper for IgBLAST v1.9, using IMGT germline references to assign V/J genes and CDR3. Reads were removed for weak V/J assignments (E-value above 1e-6), missing CDR3, stop codons, out-of-frame junctions, or ambiguous translated residues. V3J clonotypes were defined as sequences sharing an identical inferred V gene, J gene, and CDR3 amino acid sequence. Percentage overlap between repertoires was computed as shared unique clonotypes divided by the size of the smaller repertoire. Three approaches were used to assess repertoire richness: RTK rarefaction, the Chao1 estimator, and Recon v2.1 estimates of unobserved clonotypes. Generation probabilities for all TCRbeta clonotypes obtained by the gDNA method from a handful of donors were computed using OLGA. The table was pulled from immuneACCESS by TCRdb, which kept in-frame rearrangements only. Such tables lose some clones; where checked, under half of the loss comes from unresolved V genes, and the rest has no known cause. D and trimming were read from the DNA, whereas the V and J calls and clone size are those reported in that table. Within this sample are around 1 million clones, with approximately 80% of them counted one time only. In total, the top ten clones hold approximately 1.5% of the sample.

The sequence came from a man aged 18 to 29 in good health. This chain joins TRBV10-3 to TRBJ1-5, with the D segment identity uncertain. Sequencing input: memory CD4+ T cells sorted from blood. Taken with the paper, the label for cell subset or site translates to: CD45RA-negative fraction. The CDR3 has the sequence CATAGVNQPQHF. In nucleotides, the sequence is TGTGCCACTGCAGGAGTAAATCAGCCCCAGCATTTT.